These T cell receptor beta chains were read from a single sample in a study of post-analysis software for immune sequencing data. TCRdb passed the PCR reads through MiXCR, listing each CDR3 protein once. The sample lists roughly 800,000 distinct CDR3 sequences; about 57% were seen once. The source material was blood. All receptors derive from a girl aged 5-17 years with multiple sclerosis. Both conserved end residues are part of each CDR3. D genes are given only for firm matches. Clone sizes are given selectively: once, few, many, or a class where the clone is expanded.

few,TRBV28,TRBD1,TRBJ2-7,14,TGTGCCAGCATTCGGACAGGGAGCTCCTACGAGCAGTACTTC,CASIRTGSSYEQYF
NA,TRBV20-1,TRBD2,TRBJ2-1,19,TGCAGTGCTAGAGATATAAAATCGCTGGGGGGGAGCTCCTACAATGAGCAGTTCTTC,CSARDIKSLGGSSYNEQFF
NA,TRBV4-1,NA,TRBJ1-5,17,TGCGCCAGCAGCCAGGTCTTACGGACGATTGGCAATCAGCCCCAGCATTTT,CASSQVLRTIGNQPQHF
few,TRBV29-1,NA,TRBJ2-7,15,TGCAGCGTTGAAGATAAGGGCGCATTCTCCCACGAGCAGTACTTC,CSVEDKGAFSHEQYF
few,TRBV7-8,NA,TRBJ2-7,15,TGTGCCAGCAGCTTAGCGGGGGAGACGAGCTACGAGCAGTACTTC,CASSLAGETSYEQYF
NA,TRBV5-4,NA,TRBJ2-7,15,TGTGCCAGCAGTCCGAGGGTAGGTTCGACCTACGAGCAGTACTTC,CASSPRVGSTYEQYF
NA,TRBV20-1,TRBD2,TRBJ2-5,17,TGCAGTGCTGAGGCGCCTAGCGGGGCGGGACCACGAGAGACCCAGTACTTC,CSAEAPSGAGPRETQYF
NA,TRBV10-3,TRBD1,TRBJ1-2,14,TGTGCCATCAGTGCGACAGGGGGAAGCTATGGCTACACCTTC,CAISATGGSYGYTF
NA,TRBV27,TRBD2,TRBJ2-7,16,TGTGCCAGCAGTTTATCGTGGGAGGGGAGCACCTACGAGCAGTACTTC,CASSLSWEGSTYEQYF
few,TRBV6-5,NA,TRBJ2-7,14,TGTGCCAGCAGTTACGATAGGGTGGCCTACGAGCAGTACTTC,CASSYDRVAYEQYF
NA,TRBV20-1,NA,TRBJ1-2,12,TGCAGTGCTAGGGCAGCGCTCTATGGCTACACCTTC,CSARAALYGYTF
few,TRBV20-1,TRBD2,TRBJ2-1,13,TGCAGTGTTGACTCCGGGAGGCCGGGTGAGCAGTTCTTC,CSVDSGRPGEQFF
NA,TRBV7-2,TRBD2,TRBJ2-3,16,TGTGCCAGCAGCACCAGGAGCGGGAGGGAGGCAGATACGCAGTATTTT,CASSTRSGREADTQYF
NA,TRBV7-6,TRBD2,TRBJ2-7,16,TGTGCCAGCAGCCCTGAAGGACTAGGGCCGAGGGCCGAGCAGTACTTC,CASSPEGLGPRAEQYF
few,TRBV20-1,TRBD2,TRBJ2-3,14,TGCAGTGCTAGTCATAGCGGGAGTCCAGATACGCAGTATTTT,CSASHSGSPDTQYF
few,TRBV29-1,TRBD1,TRBJ2-1,15,TGCAGCGTTGAAGGGCGACAGGGTCCCTACAATGAGCAGTTCTTC,CSVEGRQGPYNEQFF
few,TRBV27,TRBD1,TRBJ1-2,17,TGTGCCAGCAGCAGCCTCGGGACAGGGGCTTCCGGCTATGGCTACACCTTC,CASSSLGTGASGYGYTF
NA,TRBV29-1,NA,TRBJ2-5,14,TGCAGCGGTGCCGCCGGGACTCTACAAGAGACCCAGTACTTC,CSGAAGTLQETQYF
few,TRBV7-2,NA,TRBJ2-7,13,TGTGCCAGCAGCCCCTCCGTGAAGGACGAGCAGTACTTC,CASSPSVKDEQYF
few,TRBV29-1,TRBD1,TRBJ2-5,15,TGCAGCGCAAACCCCTTTACAGGGGGATTAGAGACCCAGTACTTC,CSANPFTGGLETQYF
NA,TRBV20-1,TRBD2,TRBJ2-7,16,TGCAGTGCTAGAGTTTCGACTAGCGGGGGCTCTACGAAGCAGTACTTC,CSARVSTSGGSTKQYF
NA,TRBV20-1,NA,TRBJ1-2,17,TGCAGTGCTCGGCGTCGAGGGCAGGGGATTTCGAACTATGGCTACACCTTC,CSARRRGQGISNYGYTF
NA,TRBV20-1,NA,TRBJ2-5,13,TGCAGTGCTAGAGATGGGGTAGTTGAGACCCAGTACTTC,CSARDGVVETQYF
once,TRBV4-1,NA,TRBJ2-3,12,TGCGCCAGCAGCCACCCAAGGGATACGCAGTATTTT,CASSHPRDTQYF
NA,TRBV6-5,NA,TRBJ2-7,13,TGTGCCAGCAGCCGACAGCGGACTTCCGAGCAGTACTTC,CASSRQRTSEQYF
NA,TRBV5-1,NA,TRBJ2-7,16,TGCGCCAGCAGCTTGTTTCCGTCTCGATCTGACTACGAGCAGTACTTC,CASSLFPSRSDYEQYF
few,TRBV12-3/TRBV12-4,TRBD2,TRBJ2-1,16,TGTGCCAGCAGTCTAGCGGGGGGGATTGGCTACAATGAGCAGTTCTTC,CASSLAGGIGYNEQFF
NA,TRBV11-2,NA,TRBJ2-5,16,TGTGCCAGCAGCGCATCCAGAGGGGCCGTATTGGGGGAGCAGTACTTC,CASSASRGAVLGEQYF
NA,TRBV6-1,NA,TRBJ2-7,13,TGTGCCAGCAGTGGAACAGGGTGGAGCGAGCAGTACTTC,CASSGTGWSEQYF
few,TRBV20-1,NA,TRBJ2-5,12,TGCAGTGTTCGGCTGGATCAAGAGACCCAGTACTTC,CSVRLDQETQYF
few,TRBV29-1,NA,TRBJ2-1,12,TGCAGCGTTGAAGCTCAGAACAATGAGCAGTTCTTC,CSVEAQNNEQFF
NA,TRBV4-1,NA,TRBJ2-7,14,TGCGCCAGCAGCGAAGAGGCTATCTCCTACGAGCAGTACTTC,CASSEEAISYEQYF
NA,TRBV6-1,TRBD1,TRBJ1-2,14,TGTGCCAGCAGCACAGGGGATATCATCTATGGCTACACCTTC,CASSTGDIIYGYTF
NA,TRBV10-3,NA,TRBJ2-5,13,TGTGCCATCAGTGGGGGGGTCGCAGAGACCCAGTACTTC,CAISGGVAETQYF
NA,TRBV12-3/TRBV12-4,NA,TRBJ1-1,14,TGTGCCAGCAGTTTAAGGGCCAGGCCGGGTAGAGCTTTCTTT,CASSLRARPGRAFF
few,TRBV20-1,NA,TRBJ2-3,16,TGCAGTGCTAGATCCGCCGCACCCGCAGGGTCCCATACGCAGTATTTT,CSARSAAPAGSHTQYF
NA,TRBV29-1,NA,TRBJ2-1,14,TGCAGCGTTCTTCACGCTACCTCCTACAATGAGCAGTTCTTC,CSVLHATSYNEQFF
NA,TRBV5-1,TRBD2,TRBJ2-5,16,TGCGCCAGCAGCTTCATGATAGCGGGACCACAAGAGACCCAGTACTTC,CASSFMIAGPQETQYF
NA,TRBV7-6,TRBD1,TRBJ1-5,17,TGTGCCAGCAGCTTAGATGACCGGGACAGGGTAAATCAGCCCCAGCATTTT,CASSLDDRDRVNQPQHF
NA,TRBV6-6,NA,TRBJ2-1,15,TGTGCCAGCAGTTACTCCCAGGGATCCCACAATGAGCAGTTCTTC,CASSYSQGSHNEQFF
NA,TRBV11-2,NA,TRBJ2-1,17,TGTGCCAGCAGCTTAGCGTTAAGGGTATCTCCCTACAATGAGCAGTTCTTC,CASSLALRVSPYNEQFF
NA,TRBV5-1,NA,TRBJ1-2,16,TGCGCCAGCAGCTTGCGCGCCGGGCCGACTGAAAATGGCTACACCTTC,CASSLRAGPTENGYTF
few,TRBV4-1,NA,TRBJ2-5,14,TGCGCCAGCAGCCAAGGGACCCCCAGGGGGACCCAGTACTTC,CASSQGTPRGTQYF
few,TRBV20-1,TRBD1,TRBJ2-4,12,TGCAGTGCTAGACTAAGGGACGGGACAGCGTACTTC,CSARLRDGTAYF
few,TRBV20-1,NA,TRBJ2-5,11,TGCAGTGCTGAGACGGGAGAGACCCAGTACTTC,CSAETGETQYF
once,TRBV12-3/TRBV12-4,NA,TRBJ2-1,16,TGTGCCAGCAGTTTTTCGAATAGCGGCAGCTACAATGAGCAGTTCTTC,CASSFSNSGSYNEQFF
NA,TRBV5-1,TRBD1,TRBJ2-1,17,TGCGCCAGCAGCTTGGCGGTCGGGGACAGGGCTGGGTTAGGGCAGTTCTTC,CASSLAVGDRAGLGQFF
NA,TRBV2,NA,TRBJ2-4,12,TGTGCCAGCAGTGACTCTTACTTCCAGCAGTACTTC,CASSDSYFQQYF
few,TRBV7-2,NA,TRBJ2-1,15,TGTGCCAGCAGCCCTACGGGGCCGTCCTACAATGAGCAGTTCTTC,CASSPTGPSYNEQFF
NA,TRBV7-6,NA,TRBJ2-3,15,TGTGCCAGCAGCCAGAGGGGGGCCACGTGGGATACGCAGTATTTT,CASSQRGATWDTQYF